These 20 T cell receptor beta chains came from one sample sequenced in a study of shared clonotypes between healthy human individuals. Produced via immunoSEQ multiplex PCR; TCRdb's table is partial and in-frame only. In the table there are some 1.5 million clones, approximately 98% of which are singletons. The source material was naive CD4+ T cells sorted from blood. As for subset: CD45RA+ positively selected. Receptor source: a man aged 30-40 years in good health.

This chain joins TRBV25-1 and TRBJ2-5; no firm D call. The CDR3 is 16 amino acids. With 2 bases removed from V and 4 bases from J, the gap between germline ends came to 17 bases. Germline CDR1 reads MGHDK; CDR2 reads SYGVNS. The CDR3 is CASSEPLGSPRETQYF. In DNA, the CDR3 is TGTGCCAGCAGTGAACCCTTGGGATCTCCAAGAGAGACCCAGTACTTC.

About this clone itself: Sequence at one end of the junction differs from germline and may be a read error. Other DNA sequences in this specimen translate into the identical CDR3. For the CDR3, the DNA is TGTGCCAGCAGCCTAGACAGCTACGAGCAGTACTTC. As protein: CASSLDSYEQYF. The V call is TRBV11-2, the J call TRBJ2-7, with D possibly matching TRBD1 (5 bases). CDR3 length: 12 amino acids. Germline V gene data show CDR1 as SGHAT and CDR2 as FQNNGV.

This rearrangement joins TRBV4-3 to TRBJ1-2; tentative D call: TRBD1 (5 bases). Germline V gene sequence: CDR1 LGHNA, CDR2 YSLEER. CDR3 size: 17 residues. The ends were cut back, 0 bases at V and 7 bases at J, with 21 bases in the middle. The CDR3 DNA reads as TGCGCCAGCAGCCAAGATTCAAGGGACCTAATCCAGGGTGGCTACACCTTC. Amino acids: CASSQDSRDLIQGGYTF.

On this clone itself: At one of its ends the junction is not consistent with the germline gene, which may arise from a read error. This chain uses TRBV6-6 with TRBJ2-7; 7 bases fit TRBD1. This CDR3 is 13 amino acids long. Looked up from germline, CDR1 is MNHNY and CDR2 is SVGAGI (reference sequence). The CDR3 spells CASSYSSGTETCF. The CDR3 DNA reads TGTGCCAGCAGTTATTCCTCCGGGACAGAAACTTGCTTC.

The rearrangement uses TRBV7-9 and TRBJ2-5; D is unresolved. The CDR3 covers 11 residues. Trimming took off 8 bases at V and 0 bases at J, with 4 bases between the two ends. CDR1 and CDR2 (germline): SEHNR, FQNEAQ (reference sequence). CDR3: CASQYQETQYF. In DNA, the CDR3 is TGTGCCAGCCAGTACCAAGAGACCCAGTACTTC.

This clone was picked up one time. This chain links TRBV5-1 with TRBJ1-4; tentative D call: TRBD1 (5 bases). This CDR3 contains 14 residues. V shed 4 bases and J shed 7 bases, with 14 bases lying between them. Germline CDR1 is SGHRS and CDR2 is YFSETQ. In DNA form, the CDR3 reads TGCGCCAGCAGCGTCAGGGAAAGGGGTGAAAAACTGTTTTTT. It encodes CASSVRERGEKLFF. Drawing the rest from reference TRBV5-1 and TRBJ1-4, the complete variable domain is KAGVTQTPRYLIKTRGQQVTLSCSPISGHRSVSWYQQTPGQGLQFLFEYFSETQRNKGNFPGRFSGRQFSNSRSEMNVSTLELGDSALYLCASSVRERGEKLFFGSGTQLSVL.

The chain couples TRBV30 to TRBJ2-7, with TRBD1 as a possible D gene (6 bases). Germline values: CDR1 GTSNPN, CDR2 SVGIG (reference sequence). The CDR3 covers 13 residues. Trimming cost V 4 bases and J 3 bases, with 13 bases left between them. The CDR3 DNA follows: TGTGCCTGGACTAAGGGGACACTCTACGAGCAGTACTTC. Translation: CAWTKGTLYEQYF.

The CDR3 DNA reads as TGTGCCAGCAGTTTATATCCCGCGCTTTTGGAGACAGGGGCCTACGAGCAGTACTTC. Its translation is CASSLYPALLETGAYEQYF. The chain employs TRBV27 and TRBJ2-7, with TRBD1 identical over 8 bases. Trimming cost V 1 base and J 2 bases; bases outside gene matches: 16. The germline V gene encodes CDR1 MNHEY and CDR2 SMNVEV (reference sequence). The CDR3 loop spans 19 amino acids.

The chain recombines TRBV5-1 with TRBJ2-2, with 7 nucleotides matching TRBD2. Trimming cost V 2 bases and J 9 bases; bases outside gene matches: 10. The CDR3 length is 15 residues. Germline V gene data show CDR1 as SGHRS and CDR2 as YFSETQ. The CDR3 region is CASSFRLAGYRELFF. Written as DNA, the CDR3 is TGCGCCAGCAGCTTCAGACTAGCTGGTTACCGGGAGCTGTTTTTT.

The genes are TRBV10-2 and TRBJ1-1; tentatively, D is TRBD1 (5 bases). The germline CDR1 and CDR2 sequences are WSHSY and SAAADI. This CDR3 is 13 amino acids long. V was shortened by 6 bases and J by 5 bases, with 13 bases between the two germline ends. In DNA form, the CDR3 reads TGCGCCAGCAGGGGTAGGGGTGGAACTGAAGCTTTCTTT. Translation: CASRGRGGTEAFF.

This clone was counted a single time. The V gene is TRBV7-2, the J gene TRBJ1-5; D is undetermined. V lost 2 bases to trimming and J lost 8 bases, with 7 bases between them. The germline CDR1 and CDR2 sequences are SGHTA and FQGNSA. This CDR3 comprises 12 residues. The CDR3 DNA follows: TGTGCCAGCAGCTTATATGGCAAGCCCCAGCATTTT. It specifies CASSLYGKPQHF.

The chain recombines TRBV18 with TRBJ2-2, with TRBD2 as a possible D gene (5 bases). The CDR3 runs 17 residues. The V end lost 0 bases, the J end lost 7 bases, and 18 bases lay between the germline ends. The germline V gene has CDR1 KGHSH and CDR2 LQKENI. The CDR3 DNA is TGTGCCAGCTCACCACCCGGGCGGCAGCGGAGTCTCGGGGAGCTGTTTTTT. Its translation: CASSPPGRQRSLGELFF. The full variable domain, in which reference TRBV18 and TRBJ2-2 provide the parts outside the CDR3, is NAGVMQNPRHLVRRRGQEARLRCSPMKGHSHVYWYRQLPEEGLKFMVYLQKENIIDESGMPKERFSAEFPKEGPSILRIQQVVRGDSAAYFCASSPPGRQRSLGELFFGEGSRLTVL.

The rearrangement uses TRBV25-1 and TRBJ2-1; the match to TRBD2 covers 8 bases. Germline values: CDR1 MGHDK, CDR2 SYGVNS. This CDR3 contains 14 residues. With V trimmed by 7 bases and J by 5 bases, 7 bases remained unmatched. This CDR3 is CASIRAGGHNEQFF. The CDR3 DNA sequence: TGTGCCAGCATAAGGGCGGGAGGTCACAATGAGCAGTTCTTC.

The rearrangement links TRBV10-1 to TRBJ2-3, with 7 bases identical to TRBD2. Germline loops: CDR1 WNHNN, CDR2 SYGVQD (reference sequence). The CDR3 covers 15 residues. V was clipped by 3 bases and J by 2 bases; unmatched bases: 5. CDR3 protein: CASSDRGRPTDTQYF. CDR3 DNA: TGCGCCAGCAGTGATCGCGGGAGACCCACAGATACGCAGTATTTT.

The rearrangement joins TRBV28 to TRBJ1-5; 7 positions agree with TRBD1. Unmatched junction bases numbered 8, after V lost 4 bases and J lost 5 bases. The CDR3 is made up of 15 amino acids. Germline V lookup: CDR1 MDHEN, CDR2 SYDVKM. As DNA, the CDR3 is TGTGCCAGCAGTTCCTCAGGGGGACCCCATCAGCCCCAGCATTTT. Translated, it gives CASSSSGGPHQPQHF.

J is TRBJ2-5 and V is TRBV28; no clear D gene. V was clipped by 2 bases and J by 3 bases, with 7 bases between them. CDR3 length: 13 amino acids. Germline-derived CDR1 and CDR2 are MDHEN and SYDVKM. The CDR3 spells CASSLVAEETQYF. In nucleotides, the CDR3 is TGTGCCAGCAGTTTAGTGGCGGAAGAGACCCAGTACTTC.

The V gene is TRBV19, the J gene TRBJ2-2; D call uncertain. This CDR3 region has 15 residues. Germline V gene lookup returns CDR1 LNHDA and CDR2 SQIVND (reference sequence). V was trimmed by 5 bases and J by 7 bases, leaving 17 bases between them. The CDR3 DNA sequence: TGTGCCAGTAGTTCAACCCCGTGGTGGAGCGGGGAGCTGTTTTTT. It is translated as CASSSTPWWSGELFF.

The CDR3 region is CASSQGGGISSTDTQYF. The CDR3 bases are TGCGCCAGCAGCCAAGGCGGAGGCATATCTAGCACAGATACGCAGTATTTT. The chain couples TRBV4-3 to TRBJ2-3, with D perhaps TRBD2 (5 bases). This CDR3 is 17 amino acids long. CDR1 and CDR2 (germline): LGHNA, YSLEER. V shed 1 base and J shed 0 bases, with 14 bases lying between them.

This clone was seen only once. The chain recombines TRBV18 with TRBJ2-2; TRBD1 might be the D (6 bases). CDR1 KGHSH and CDR2 LQKENI come from the germline V gene. The CDR3 extends over 15 amino acids. Trimming took off 3 bases at V and 1 base at J, with 9 bases between the two ends. The DNA for the CDR3 is TGTGCCAGCTCACCTGTGGACAGGAACACCGGGGAGCTGTTTTTT. This codes for CASSPVDRNTGELFF.

Note on this clone: The identical CDR3 is also encoded by other nucleotide sequences in the sample. The chain couples TRBV18 to TRBJ1-1, with TRBD1 identical over 7 bases. Per the germline V gene, CDR1 is KGHSH and CDR2 is LQKENI. The CDR3 is 13 amino acids. V was pared by 2 bases and J by 3 bases, with 0 bases of the junction left unmatched. The CDR3 here is CASSPDRDTEAFF. CDR3 bases: TGTGCCAGCTCACCAGACAGGGACACTGAAGCTTTCTTT.